This entry describes one T cell receptor (beta chain). These data originate in a study of blood T cell repertoires in COVID-19. Study at large: In each case, the material was cDNA or gDNA derived from T cells, B-cell-depleted T cells, or PBMCs.

TCRdb's table, derived via immunoSEQ multiplex PCR, lists solely in-frame clones and lacks some. The sample gives around 140,000 clones, approximately 89% of which show up once; 1.7% is in the top ten. CDR3 size: 15 residues. The germline gives CDR1 MNHEY, CDR2 SVGAGI. The junction had 9 bases not matched to a gene; V was cut back by 2 bases and J by 8 bases. The sequence came from a woman aged 50 to 60 with acute or convalescent COVID-19. Sequencing input: peripheral blood. The V and J genes are TRBV6-5 and TRBJ1-2; 9 nucleotides line up with TRBD1. The CDR3 reads CASSYGQGQRQGYTF. The CDR3 bases are TGTGCCAGCAGTTACGGACAGGGGCAGCGTCAGGGCTACACCTTC.